This T cell receptor (beta chain) was obtained from a study of T cell responses to AZD1222 COVID-19 vaccine (TCRdb year 2021). General notes on the study: AZD1222 recipients with second doses at about 4 weeks or about 12 weeks were pooled, because spike-specific TCR depth and breadth did not differ between schedules. TCR sequencing covered some 250 trial participants: 200 to 220 given two doses of AZD1222 and about 26 given two doses of MenACWY control vaccine. Enrollment into the trials was organized by age into subgroups of 18-55, 56-69 and 70-plus years, and those subgroups contained approximately 160, 26 and 62 TCR-sequenced participants, respectively.

Remarks on this clone: Its antigen remains unidentified. There are no base qualities to consult, and no much larger clone falls within one base.

The CDR3 regions of human TCRbeta chains were subjected to immunosequencing. The original pipeline was this. Repertoire TCRs were matched against a reference library of SARS-CoV-2-specific TCRs generated with the MIRA antigen-specificity platform. Breadth was defined as the fraction of unique TCRs that were SARS-CoV-2-associated. Depth was defined as the fraction of total T cells that were SARS-CoV-2-associated. Each spike-specific TCR was assigned to its reactive spike region and to a CD4 or CD8 class using the MIRA data. Log10-transformed breadth and depth values were compared by one-way ANOVA with Sidak's multiple comparisons tests. As stored in TCRdb, this immuneACCESS dataset retains in-frame rearrangements with V and J assigned. A fraction of the clones does not appear; measured against another copy, unresolved V genes explain less than half of the discrepancy, and the remainder lacks a known reason. The V and J calls and clone size are taken from that table; D and trimming were inferred from the DNA. This sample gives around 180,000 clones in total; around 88% of them show up just once. Approximately 7.7% of the sample comes from the top ten.

This sample's time point label indicates: baseline before first vaccination. Vaccinee samples came from UK trials COV001 and COV002, including a single-blind randomized controlled phase 2/3 trial of AZD1222 (ChAdOx1 nCoV-19) in healthy adults. Trial participant PBMC samples were collected at day 0 and day 28 after the second dose for TCRbeta chain sequencing. What the research found in general, with its limitations: CD4 TCRs associated with the vaccine covered the entire spike protein, and the dominant responses were in regions 160-218 and 743-854. In the small 56-69-year group, the increase in depth fell short of significance, most likely because of low power. After two AZD1222 doses, spike-specific TCR breadth and depth were significantly higher than at day 0 and than in MenACWY recipients. No day 14 peak-response samples were available, so repertoires were characterized only after the peak T cell response. Participants were mostly white British and included more females than males, and it was suggested by the authors that clonal diversity may have been underestimated. Reportedly, almost half of the unique spike-specific TCRs recognized epitopes lying outside the regions that are mutated in the B.1.351 and B.1.1.7 variants. Conclusions about previously exposed vaccinees were limited because only a handful of AZD1222 recipients were SARS-CoV-2 seropositive at baseline.

CDR1 and CDR2 are drawn from the germline V gene (reference sequence): LNHDA, SQIVND. V was cut back by 0 bases and J by 3 bases, leaving a gap of 12 bases between them. From the cysteine through the phenylalanine, the CDR3 covers 16 amino acids. The sequence is cut down to CDR3 DNA, 48 bases in frame from base 1. The V gene is TRBV19 and the J gene is TRBJ1-5; the D region possibly corresponds to TRBD1 (6 bases align). The sequence derives from an adult in good health. The source material was peripheral blood, sampled on day 0 of AZD1222 vaccination. The DNA is as follows: TGTGCCAGTAGTATAGATCTAGGGGACATCAATCAGCCCCAGCATTTT. It translates as CASSIDLGDINQPQHF.